This paragraph covers one TCR beta chain sequence. These data originate in a study of blood T cell repertoires in COVID-19. This CDR3 region has 17 residues. Germline-derived CDR1 and CDR2 are LGHNA and YSLEER. V dropped 0 bases and J dropped 0 bases, with 15 bases sitting between them. In the study's own analysis: Estimates of nucleated cell counts were drawn from the amplification of reference gene primers. Here immunoSEQ multiplex PCR was the method, and the copy in TCRdb shows in-frame clones only, minus some. The D gene and trimming were derived from the DNA, and the V and J assignments and clone size from that table. The sample records more than 200,000 clones, 83% being singletons.

This chain joins TRBV4-3 and TRBJ2-7; a possible D gene is TRBD1 (5 bases). What was sequenced was peripheral blood. The receptor's source is a woman in her forties with active or convalescent COVID-19. The CDR3 region is CASSQEIDSFSSYEQYF. CDR3 nucleotide sequence: TGCGCCAGCAGCCAAGAAATTGACAGCTTTAGCTCCTACGAGCAGTACTTC.